Listed below are T cell receptor beta chains from one sample, sequenced in a study of T cell repertoires in cytomegalovirus infection. In TCRdb, the reads were re-called with MiXCR into one record per CDR3 protein. This table has about 180,000 distinct CDR3 sequences, about 18% appearing once. The sequenced sample consisted of CD8+ T cells from PBMCs. These receptors originate from a human donor in good health (CMV status not recorded). Some clones in this sample may be carry-over from other donors' samples. Both conserved end residues are part of each CDR3. A D gene is named only where the DNA matches it firmly. Some rows mark clone size as missing; the rest say once, few, many or name a class of expanded clone.

d_call	clone_size	v_call	j_call	cdr3_nt	cdr3_aa
TRBD1	few	TRBV7-7	TRBJ1-4	TGTGCTAGCAGCTCCCGAGGGACAGGGACTTCGGTTATCGAAAAACTGTTTTTT	CASSSRGTGTSVIEKLFF
-	few	TRBV28	TRBJ2-2	TGTGCCAGCAGCTACACAGCGGGACAGTGGAACACCGGGGAGCTGTTTTTT	CASSYTAGQWNTGELFF
TRBD1	-	TRBV7-2	TRBJ1-1	TGTGCCAGCAGCTTAGGATCGGGGCAGGGGGCGATTGTAGCTTTCTTT	CASSLGSGQGAIVAFF
-	-	TRBV7-9	TRBJ1-6	TGTGCCAGCAGCTCGACATTAGGTGAGGATTCACCCCTCCACTTT	CASSSTLGEDSPLHF
TRBD1	few	TRBV6-5	TRBJ2-2	TGTGCCAGCAGTTACGCGACAGGGGGCTCCGGGGAGCTGTTTTTT	CASSYATGGSGELFF
-	-	TRBV7-2	TRBJ2-3	TGTGCCAGCAGCTTAGATCCTCCGGGGCGGGCAGGGGATACGCAGTATTTT	CASSLDPPGRAGDTQYF
TRBD1	-	TRBV12-3/TRBV12-4	TRBJ2-1	TGTGCCAGCAGTTCGACAGGGAGCTCCTACAATGAGCAGTTCTTC	CASSSTGSSYNEQFF
-	-	TRBV27	TRBJ2-1	TGTGCCAGCAGCTTCTCCCTTCTTGGGGGGAGCTCCTACAATGAGCAGTTCTTC	CASSFSLLGGSSYNEQFF
TRBD1	few	TRBV5-1	TRBJ1-1	TGCGCCAGCAGCTTTACCCGACAGGGCCCGAAGATCACTGAAGCTTTCTTT	CASSFTRQGPKITEAFF
-	-	TRBV12-3/TRBV12-4	TRBJ1-2	TGTGCCAGCAGCCCCGGTCCGGGTAACTATGGCTACACCTTC	CASSPGPGNYGYTF
TRBD1	few	TRBV20-1	TRBJ2-7	TGCAGTGCTCCTATTGGACAGGGGGTATTAAACTCCTACGAGCAGTACTTC	CSAPIGQGVLNSYEQYF
-	-	TRBV7-9	TRBJ2-7	TGTGCCAGCAGCCCAGACCCCTACGAGCAGTACTTC	CASSPDPYEQYF
TRBD1	-	TRBV5-6	TRBJ1-5	TGTGCCAGCAGCCGGGGCCACGGACAGGGGCTCCGTCAGCCCCAGCATTTT	CASSRGHGQGLRQPQHF
-	-	TRBV7-2	TRBJ2-7	TGTGCCAGCAGCCTGGACAGCCTGATATCCTACGAGCAGTACTTC	CASSLDSLISYEQYF
-	-	TRBV20-1	TRBJ1-1	TGCAGTGCTAGAGATCTTTGGAGGGGGAACACTGAAGCTTTCTTT	CSARDLWRGNTEAFF
-	few	TRBV28	TRBJ1-5	TGTGCCAGCAGATGGGGGAGAGAGGTCGGGGGTCAGCCCCAGCATTTT	CASRWGREVGGQPQHF
-	-	TRBV5-8	TRBJ2-3	TGTGCCAGCAGCTCGACAGGATCTAGCACAGATACGCAGTATTTT	CASSSTGSSTDTQYF
TRBD1	few	TRBV6-2/TRBV6-3	TRBJ1-2	TGTGCCAGCAGTTACTCCTCCGGGACAGCGAATAACTATGGCTACACCTTC	CASSYSSGTANNYGYTF
-	few	TRBV12-3/TRBV12-4	TRBJ2-2	TGTGCCAGCACTTCAACGGGGGTTCCGAACACCGGGGAGCTGTTTTTT	CASTSTGVPNTGELFF
-	-	TRBV6-2/TRBV6-3	TRBJ2-1	TGTGCCAGCAGTTCCTTGACAGACTACAATGAGCAGTTCTTC	CASSSLTDYNEQFF
-	-	TRBV20-1	TRBJ1-2	TGCAGTGCTAGTGAACCGCCGGAACTTTACTATGGCTACACCTTC	CSASEPPELYYGYTF
TRBD1	-	TRBV11-2	TRBJ1-2	TGTGCCAGCAGCCCCCGGACAGGGGTGACGGGGGGCTACACCTTC	CASSPRTGVTGGYTF
-	-	TRBV10-3	TRBJ2-3	TGTGCCATCAGTGATAGAGTTACAGATACGCAGTATTTT	CAISDRVTDTQYF
TRBD2	few	TRBV7-6	TRBJ2-7	TGTGCCAGCTCGGGACTAGCGGGGGCGCTCGCCGGGGAGCAGTACTTC	CASSGLAGALAGEQYF